This entry concerns a single TCR beta chain. This clonotype was seen a few times. Its cognate antigen has yet to be identified. Base qualities are missing; no much larger clone stands one base away. This sample was included in a study of T cell repertoires in cytomegalovirus infection (dated by TCRdb to between 2018 and 2020). In terms of the full investigation: Because public TCR beta signatures pointed to carriage of CMV infection together with the matching HLA type, the HLA type of each donor mattered for the analysis.

TCRdb shows the sequencer as Illumina HiSeq 1500. Through fastp at Q25 and MiXCR, TCRdb rebuilt clones from the public reads, retaining in-frame beta chains. Rows matching on CDR3 protein sequence are summarized as one entry with the most common DNA and genes. Present in this sample are more than 150,000 distinct CDR3 sequences, roughly 28% of which were seen just once. Just over 30% of the sample comes from the top ten. Broader findings and caveats from the paper: Cumulative frequency of public TCR beta family members discriminated carriers of CMV infection plus the relevant HLA type in this cohort and an independent approximately 350-donor cohort. The ex vivo response was dominated by HLA-C-restricted CMV-specific TCR beta clonotypes, and the single most frequent clonotype in two of eight donors was supplied by these HLA-C-restricted clonotypes.

V drops 4 bases and J drops 2 bases, leaving 14 bases in between. The CDR3 goes from the cysteine to the phenylalanine over 15 residues. Only CDR3 DNA is held: 45 bases, read in frame from base 1. This receptor chain uses TRBV23-1 and TRBJ2-5, with the D gene too uncertain to name. TRBV23-1 is recorded as an ORF, its role being uncertain. The TCR originated in a human donor in good health (CMV status not recorded). Some clones in this sample may be carry-over from other donors' samples. Input material: PBMCs. CDR3 reads: CASSPGPMRQETQYF. The DNA sequence is given as TGCGCCAGCAGTCCGGGCCCCATGCGGCAAGAGACCCAGTACTTC.